A selection of T cell receptor beta chains follows, all from one sample in a study of OX40 agonist ivuxolimab in advanced cancers. Profiled with immunoSEQ multiplex PCR; TCRdb holds only in-frame clones, not every one. The sample consists of about 81,000 clones, around 93% of them appearing once. The sample was CD4+ or CD8+ T cells sorted from blood, taken in a trial of the OX40 agonist ivuxolimab. All receptors come from an adult with an advanced solid tumor such as melanoma, head and neck, liver or kidney cancer. Each CDR3 is given with its conserved first and last residue.

v_call	j_call	cdr3_aa
TRBV7-9	TRBJ2-7	CASSLNGEGGLEQYF
TRBV7-9	TRBJ2-3	CASSSSHTDTQYF
TRBV19	TRBJ2-1	CAIGTGTYNEQFF
TRBV12-5	TRBJ2-7	CASGIGGFFPYEQYF
TRBV29-1	TRBJ1-5	CSPYVPDQPQHF
TRBV27	TRBJ1-1	CASTRQGGHMNTEAFF
TRBV9	TRBJ2-7	CASSPSAGGPYEQYF
TRBV5-1	TRBJ1-1	CASRTGGTEAFF
TRBV4-3	TRBJ2-7	CASSQDFSGAGDEQYF
TRBV28	TRBJ1-1	CASRTDRLLTEAFF
TRBV5-8	TRBJ1-2	CASSLVSLQAGYTF
TRBV12-5	TRBJ2-7	CASGLAGPSYEQYF
TRBV7-2	TRBJ1-1	CASSPGQGARTEAFF
TRBV5-1	TRBJ2-2	CASSLVVGAAGELFF
TRBV19	TRBJ2-1	CASSVGQGLDEQFF
TRBV4-2	TRBJ2-7	CASSQEGGYEQYF
TRBV6-5	TRBJ2-6	CAASGANVLTF
TRBV16	TRBJ1-4	CASSQSGTGNEKLFF
TRBV4-3	TRBJ2-7	CASSQAGTSGTYEQYF
TRBV27	TRBJ2-7	CASSKAGTGGSYEQYF
TRBV6-5	TRBJ2-7	CASRPGRGFYEQYF
TRBV6-5	TRBJ1-1	CASSYGISNTEAFF
TRBV6-5	TRBJ1-5	CASSYSIGGSQPQHF
TRBV13	TRBJ2-3	CASSGGAEGDTQYF
TRBV10-2	TRBJ2-7	CASGERSSYEQYF
TRBV4-1	TRBJ1-5	CASSQQDSVQLAQHF
TRBV19	TRBJ2-1	CASSIAGSYNEQFF
TRBV29-1	TRBJ1-2	CSVSGQGQDYGYTF